These T cell receptor beta chains were read from a single sample in a study of OX40 agonist ivuxolimab in advanced cancers. Sequencing used immunoSEQ multiplex PCR; TCRdb keeps in-frame clones, though not all of them. This sample has roughly 70,000 clones, with 80% to 90% found just once. The sample here was CD4+ or CD8+ T cells sorted from blood, taken in a trial of the OX40 agonist ivuxolimab. The receptor set was obtained from an adult with an advanced solid tumor such as melanoma, head and neck, liver or kidney cancer. CDR3s include the opening cysteine and the closing phenylalanine or tryptophan. The D gene is left open where the match is weak. The size of a clone is reported for some rows only, either as once, few or many, or as a class for expanded clones.

CDR3 protein: CASSQGSGVGNIQYF
CDR3 DNA: TGCGCCAGCAGCCAAGGATCAGGGGTCGGAAACATTCAGTACTTC
clone size: once
D gene: .
J gene: TRBJ2-4
CDR3 length: 15
V gene: TRBV4-1

CDR3 protein: CASSVEVGSSGNTIYF
CDR3 DNA: TGTGCCAGCAGCGTAGAAGTGGGTAGCTCTGGAAACACCATATATTTT
clone size: .
D gene: .
J gene: TRBJ1-3
CDR3 length: 16
V gene: TRBV9

CDR3 protein: CASSFGGDTQYF
CDR3 DNA: TGTGCCAGCAGCTTCGGCGGGGATACGCAGTATTTT
clone size: .
D gene: .
J gene: TRBJ2-3
CDR3 length: 12
V gene: TRBV7-3

CDR3 protein: CASSKSLDPYNEQFF
CDR3 DNA: TGTGCCAGTAGCAAGTCCCTCGATCCTTACAATGAGCAGTTCTTC
clone size: .
D gene: .
J gene: TRBJ2-1
CDR3 length: 15
V gene: TRBV19

CDR3 protein: CASSFRVLSGNTIYF
CDR3 DNA: TGTGCCAGCAGCTTCAGGGTTCTCTCTGGAAACACCATATATTTT
clone size: .
D gene: .
J gene: TRBJ1-3
CDR3 length: 15
V gene: TRBV7-8

CDR3 protein: CASRSTSGRQETQYF
CDR3 DNA: TGCGCCAGCAGATCCACTAGCGGGAGGCAAGAGACCCAGTACTTC
clone size: .
D gene: TRBD2
J gene: TRBJ2-5
CDR3 length: 15
V gene: TRBV10-2

CDR3 protein: CASRDRIRVAKNIQYF
CDR3 DNA: TGTGCCAGCAGGGACAGGATCCGGGTGGCCAAAAACATTCAGTACTTC
clone size: .
D gene: TRBD1
J gene: TRBJ2-4
CDR3 length: 16
V gene: TRBV13

CDR3 protein: CATSRVGGLAKNIQYF
CDR3 DNA: TGTGCCACCAGCAGAGTAGGTGGACTAGCCAAAAACATTCAGTACTTC
clone size: .
D gene: .
J gene: TRBJ2-4
CDR3 length: 16
V gene: TRBV15

CDR3 protein: CSVPILGVGYTF
CDR3 DNA: TGCAGCGTTCCAATTTTGGGCGTTGGCTACACCTTC
clone size: .
D gene: .
J gene: TRBJ1-2
CDR3 length: 12
V gene: TRBV29-1

CDR3 protein: CASSSGTGNTIYF
CDR3 DNA: TGTGCCAGCAGCTCGGGTACTGGAAACACCATATATTTT
clone size: .
D gene: .
J gene: TRBJ1-3
CDR3 length: 13
V gene: TRBV7-3

CDR3 protein: CASRRSRGMAVDVRSNQPQHF
CDR3 DNA: TGTGCCAGCAGACGCTCCAGGGGAATGGCGGTCGATGTGCGTAGCAATCAGCCCCAGCATTTT
clone size: once
D gene: .
J gene: TRBJ1-5
CDR3 length: 21
V gene: TRBV28

CDR3 protein: CASSSGQGAVGYTF
CDR3 DNA: TGTGCCAGCAGCAGCGGACAGGGGGCGGTTGGCTACACCTTC
clone size: .
D gene: TRBD1
J gene: TRBJ1-2
CDR3 length: 14
V gene: TRBV7-9

CDR3 protein: CASSPRASGSHPNSYEQYF
CDR3 DNA: TGTGCCAGCTCACCCAGGGCTAGCGGGTCCCACCCTAACTCCTACGAGCAGTACTTC
clone size: .
D gene: TRBD2
J gene: TRBJ2-7
CDR3 length: 19
V gene: TRBV18

CDR3 protein: CASSFVGIPYEQYF
CDR3 DNA: TGTGCCAGCAGCTTTGTTGGGATACCCTACGAGCAGTACTTC
clone size: .
D gene: .
J gene: TRBJ2-7
CDR3 length: 14
V gene: TRBV5-6

CDR3 protein: CASSRTTDTQYF
CDR3 DNA: TGTGCCAGCAGTAGGACGACAGATACGCAGTATTTT
clone size: once
D gene: .
J gene: TRBJ2-3
CDR3 length: 12
V gene: TRBV2

CDR3 protein: CATLGVGNTIYF
CDR3 DNA: TGTGCCACACTGGGGGTGGGAAACACCATATATTTT
clone size: .
D gene: .
J gene: TRBJ1-3
CDR3 length: 12
V gene: TRBV6-6

CDR3 protein: CASSLGGAKNTGELFF
CDR3 DNA: TGTGCCAGCAGCTTAGGTGGCGCCAAGAACACCGGGGAGCTGTTTTTT
clone size: .
D gene: .
J gene: TRBJ2-2
CDR3 length: 16
V gene: TRBV7-8

CDR3 protein: CSVEGPGAYNEQFF
CDR3 DNA: TGCAGCGTTGAAGGTCCGGGGGCCTACAATGAGCAGTTCTTC
clone size: .
D gene: .
J gene: TRBJ2-1
CDR3 length: 14
V gene: TRBV29-1

CDR3 protein: CASSFAGVSDTQYF
CDR3 DNA: TGCGCCAGCAGTTTTGCGGGAGTCTCAGATACGCAGTATTTT
clone size: .
D gene: TRBD2
J gene: TRBJ2-3
CDR3 length: 14
V gene: TRBV10-1

CDR3 protein: CASSRQVETQYF
CDR3 DNA: TGTGCCAGCAGCCGGCAGGTAGAGACCCAGTACTTC
clone size: .
D gene: .
J gene: TRBJ2-5
CDR3 length: 12
V gene: TRBV28

CDR3 protein: CASSPPGQTGYGYTF
CDR3 DNA: TGTGCCAGCTCACCACCGGGACAGACGGGGTATGGCTACACCTTC
clone size: .
D gene: TRBD1
J gene: TRBJ1-2
CDR3 length: 15
V gene: TRBV18

CDR3 protein: CASSPDNEQFF
CDR3 DNA: TGTGCCAGCTCACCAGACAATGAGCAGTTCTTC
clone size: .
D gene: .
J gene: TRBJ2-1
CDR3 length: 11
V gene: TRBV18

CDR3 protein: CASSEYNKNTEAFF
CDR3 DNA: TGTGCCAGCAGTGAGTACAACAAGAACACTGAAGCTTTCTTT
clone size: .
D gene: .
J gene: TRBJ1-1
CDR3 length: 14
V gene: TRBV6-1

CDR3 protein: CASTTLTGDTEAFF
CDR3 DNA: TGTGCCAGTACCACCCTGACAGGGGACACTGAAGCTTTCTTT
clone size: .
D gene: TRBD1
J gene: TRBJ1-1
CDR3 length: 14
V gene: TRBV19

CDR3 protein: CASSKPGEQYF
CDR3 DNA: TGCGCCAGCAGTAAGCCCGGGGAGCAGTACTTC
clone size: .
D gene: .
J gene: TRBJ2-7
CDR3 length: 11
V gene: TRBV23-1

CDR3 protein: CASSTRKLGIGELFF
CDR3 DNA: TGTGCCAGCAGTACCCGAAAACTGGGGATCGGGGAGCTGTTTTTT
clone size: .
D gene: .
J gene: TRBJ2-2
CDR3 length: 15
V gene: TRBV28

CDR3 protein: CSVGPINEKLFF
CDR3 DNA: TGCAGCGTTGGGCCGATTAATGAAAAACTGTTTTTT
clone size: .
D gene: .
J gene: TRBJ1-4
CDR3 length: 12
V gene: TRBV29-1

CDR3 protein: CASSGGVTSNQPQHF
CDR3 DNA: TGTGCCAGCAGTGGGGGGGTAACGAGCAATCAGCCCCAGCATTTT
clone size: .
D gene: .
J gene: TRBJ1-5
CDR3 length: 15
V gene: TRBV2

CDR3 protein: CASSQDIGTVINGYTF
CDR3 DNA: TGCGCCAGCAGCCAAGATATAGGGACGGTTATTAATGGCTACACCTTC
clone size: .
D gene: .
J gene: TRBJ1-2
CDR3 length: 16
V gene: TRBV4-1

CDR3 protein: CASSLSQSTEAFF
CDR3 DNA: TGTGCCAGCAGCTTATCCCAGAGCACTGAAGCTTTCTTT
clone size: few
D gene: .
J gene: TRBJ1-1
CDR3 length: 13
V gene: TRBV7-3

CDR3 protein: CASSLLASGMGEQYF
CDR3 DNA: TGTGCCAGCAGCTTGTTGGCTAGCGGGATGGGCGAGCAGTACTTC
clone size: few
D gene: TRBD2
J gene: TRBJ2-7
CDR3 length: 15
V gene: TRBV5-5

CDR3 protein: CASSHPKPFRDTGELFF
CDR3 DNA: TGTGCCAGCAGCCACCCAAAACCATTCAGGGACACCGGGGAGCTGTTTTTT
clone size: .
D gene: .
J gene: TRBJ2-2
CDR3 length: 17
V gene: TRBV14

CDR3 protein: CASSLDSQGGETQYF
CDR3 DNA: TGCGCCAGCAGCTTGGACTCTCAGGGAGGCGAGACCCAGTACTTC
clone size: .
D gene: .
J gene: TRBJ2-5
CDR3 length: 15
V gene: TRBV5-1

CDR3 protein: CASSGDRWREQYF
CDR3 DNA: TGTGCCAGCAGCGGGGACAGGTGGCGCGAGCAGTACTTC
clone size: .
D gene: TRBD1
J gene: TRBJ2-7
CDR3 length: 13
V gene: TRBV11-2

CDR3 protein: CASSIRTASYNEQFF
CDR3 DNA: TGTGCCAGCAGCATCCGGACAGCCTCCTACAATGAGCAGTTCTTC
clone size: .
D gene: .
J gene: TRBJ2-1
CDR3 length: 15
V gene: TRBV14

CDR3 protein: CASSPGIPGPYEQYF
CDR3 DNA: TGCGCCAGCAGCCCGGGGATCCCAGGGCCCTACGAGCAGTACTTC
clone size: .
D gene: .
J gene: TRBJ2-7
CDR3 length: 15
V gene: TRBV5-1

CDR3 protein: CASSLVGGAEFYEQYF
CDR3 DNA: TGCGCCAGCAGCTTGGTAGGCGGGGCCGAGTTCTACGAGCAGTACTTC
clone size: .
D gene: .
J gene: TRBJ2-7
CDR3 length: 16
V gene: TRBV5-1

CDR3 protein: CASSQEGASGSRQFF
CDR3 DNA: TGCGCCAGCAGCCAAGAGGGGGCTAGCGGGAGTCGGCAGTTCTTC
clone size: .
D gene: TRBD2
J gene: TRBJ2-1
CDR3 length: 15
V gene: TRBV4-3

CDR3 protein: CASSADFAYEQYF
CDR3 DNA: TGTGCCAGCAGCGCGGACTTTGCCTACGAGCAGTACTTC
clone size: .
D gene: .
J gene: TRBJ2-7
CDR3 length: 13
V gene: TRBV7-9